One and the same sample provided the 5 T cell receptor beta chains below, sequenced in a study of siplizumab effects on memory and regulatory T cells. The assay was immunoSEQ multiplex PCR, and TCRdb's table has in-frame clones only and misses some. The sample shows 8,500 to 10,000 clones, approximately 42% of them seen only once. Researchers cocultured the mixed lymphocyte reaction cells at 37°C for around 6 days. No antigen has been assigned to these receptors. The sample consisted of CFSE-low (dividing) CD4+ T cells sorted from an allogeneic mixed lymphocyte reaction. Receptor source: a human donor in good health; the cells came from an allogeneic mixed lymphocyte reaction.

This clone is a singleton in its sample. This could be a read error, since a much larger clone is one nucleotide away. The genes are TRBV5-1 and TRBJ2-6; D not resolved. The germline V gene encodes CDR1 SGHRS and CDR2 YFSETQ. Trimming removed 7 bases from V and 3 bases from J, with 8 bases in between. The CDR3 consists of 13 residues. CDR3 amino acids: CASGVIGANVLTF. The CDR3 nucleotides read TGCGCCAGCGGAGTTATTGGGGCCAACGTCCTGACTTTC.

This rearrangement joins TRBV19 to TRBJ2-5, with D perhaps matching TRBD1 or TRBD2 (5 bases each). The length of the CDR3 is 14 residues. The germline CDR1 and CDR2 sequences are LNHDA and SQIVND (reference sequence). V was shortened by 1 base and J by 5 bases, with 11 bases between the two germline ends. The CDR3 DNA sequence: TGTGCCAGTAGTATAGGGGGGAGCCGGGAGACCCAGTACTTC. Its protein product is CASSIGGSRETQYF.

This clone is labeled medium-sized (0.01 to 0.1%). The rearrangement links TRBV7-2 to TRBJ2-7; no firm D call. Per the germline V gene, CDR1 is SGHTA and CDR2 is FQGNSA. V was trimmed by 2 bases and J by 4 bases, leaving 3 bases between them. The CDR3 is made up of 11 amino acids. Here the CDR3 reads CASSLLYEQYF. CDR3 coding DNA: TGTGCCAGCAGCTTATTGTACGAGCAGTACTTC.

This clone was counted once. This sequence joins TRBV6-1 and TRBJ2-3; TRBD2 might be the D (5 bases). Germline V CDR1 and CDR2: MNHNS, SASEGT. V was clipped by 3 bases and J by 8 bases, with 12 bases between them. The CDR3 covers 13 residues. DNA for the CDR3: TGTGCCAGCAGTGAGAGGCTTCGGGGTACGCAGTATTTT. Encoded protein: CASSERLRGTQYF.

This clone was seen a few times. The chain has TRBV6-5 and TRBJ2-5; TRBD2 aligns across 7 bases. Losses at the gene ends were 6 bases for V and 5 bases for J; bases not matched to a gene: 9. The germline CDR1 and CDR2 sequences are MNHEY and SVGAGI. The CDR3 sequence is 14 residues long. The chain's CDR3 is CASRGSGLGETQYF. The CDR3, as DNA: TGTGCCAGCAGGGGTAGCGGGCTAGGGGAGACCCAGTACTTC.